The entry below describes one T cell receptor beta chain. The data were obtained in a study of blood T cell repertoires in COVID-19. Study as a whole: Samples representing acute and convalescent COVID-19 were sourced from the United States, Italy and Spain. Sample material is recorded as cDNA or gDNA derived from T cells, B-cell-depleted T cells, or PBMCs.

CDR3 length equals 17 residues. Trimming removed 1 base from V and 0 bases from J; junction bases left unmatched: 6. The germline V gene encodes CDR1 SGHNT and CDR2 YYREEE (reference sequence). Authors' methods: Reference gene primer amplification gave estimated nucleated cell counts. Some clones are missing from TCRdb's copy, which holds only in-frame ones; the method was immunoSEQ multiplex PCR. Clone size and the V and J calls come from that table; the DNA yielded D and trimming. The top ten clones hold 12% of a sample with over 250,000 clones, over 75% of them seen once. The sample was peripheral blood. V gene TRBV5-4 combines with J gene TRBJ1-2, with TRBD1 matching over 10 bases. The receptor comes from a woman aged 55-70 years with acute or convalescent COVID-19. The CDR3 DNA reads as TGTGCCAGCAGCTTGTATCTAGGACAGGGGGCTAACTATGGCTACACCTTC. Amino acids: CASSLYLGQGANYGYTF.